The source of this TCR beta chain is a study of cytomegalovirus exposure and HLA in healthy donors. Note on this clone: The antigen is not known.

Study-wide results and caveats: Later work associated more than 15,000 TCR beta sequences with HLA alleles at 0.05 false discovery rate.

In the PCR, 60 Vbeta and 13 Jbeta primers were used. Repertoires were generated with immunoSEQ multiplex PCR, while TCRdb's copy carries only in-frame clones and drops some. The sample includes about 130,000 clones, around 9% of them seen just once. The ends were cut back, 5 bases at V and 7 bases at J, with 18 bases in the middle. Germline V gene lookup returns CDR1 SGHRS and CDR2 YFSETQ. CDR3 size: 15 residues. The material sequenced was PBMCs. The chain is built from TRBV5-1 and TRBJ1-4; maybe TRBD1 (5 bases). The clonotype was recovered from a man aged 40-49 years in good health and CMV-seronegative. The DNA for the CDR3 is TGCGCCAGCAGTAAAGGCCAGGGAAGAGGTGAAAAACTGTTTTTT. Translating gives CASSKGQGRGEKLFF. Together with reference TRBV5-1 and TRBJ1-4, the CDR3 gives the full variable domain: KAGVTQTPRYLIKTRGQQVTLSCSPISGHRSVSWYQQTPGQGLQFLFEYFSETQRNKGNFPGRFSGRQFSNSRSEMNVSTLELGDSALYLCASSKGQGRGEKLFFGSGTQLSVL.